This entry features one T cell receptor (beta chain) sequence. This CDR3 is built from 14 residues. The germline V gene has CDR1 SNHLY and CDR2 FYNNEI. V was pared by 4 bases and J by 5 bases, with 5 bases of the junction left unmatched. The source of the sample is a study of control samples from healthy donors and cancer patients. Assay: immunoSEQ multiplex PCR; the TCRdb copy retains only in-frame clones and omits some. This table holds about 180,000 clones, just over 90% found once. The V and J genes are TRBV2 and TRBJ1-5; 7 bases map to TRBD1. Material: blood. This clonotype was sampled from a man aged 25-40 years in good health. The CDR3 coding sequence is TGTGCCAGCAGTGGAGACAGGGTGGATCAGCCCCAGCATTTT. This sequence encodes CASSGDRVDQPQHF.